This TCR beta chain was identified in a study of Ad26.COV2.S vaccination and SARS-CoV-2 variants. Overall study: Once, or twice with 56 days between doses, Ad26.COV2.S was given intramuscularly.

Stated treatment: roughly 20 received Ad26.COV2.S at low or high dose, single or two shots; several received placebo; per-sample allocation not given. Sample collection was performed on day 63 after the first vaccine or placebo injection. This adult donor, from Boston, was 18-55 years old. The method was immunoSEQ multiplex PCR; TCRdb's version includes in-frame clones alone and lacks a portion of them. The sample records approximately 410,000 clones, roughly 90% being singletons. The germline CDR1 and CDR2 sequences are ENHRY and SYGVKD. Trimming cost V 4 bases and J 3 bases, with 9 bases left between them. The CDR3 consists of 13 residues.

The specimen was peripheral blood, collected in a trial of Ad26.COV2.S vaccine versus placebo. The chain combines TRBV10-3 with TRBJ2-5, with D maybe TRBD2 (5 bases). This clonotype was obtained from a person aged 18-60 years who received the Ad26.COV2.S COVID-19 vaccine or a placebo. CDR3 residues: CAISGELEETQYF. The CDR3 DNA is TGTGCCATCAGTGGAGAACTAGAAGAGACCCAGTACTTC.